The sequence of this T cell receptor (beta chain) was determined in a study of blood T cell repertoires in COVID-19. Study overall: In each case, the material was cDNA or gDNA derived from T cells, B-cell-depleted T cells, or PBMCs.

Clones were read by immunoSEQ multiplex PCR, and TCRdb kept only the in-frame ones, dropping some. The table records roughly 380,000 clones, approximately 87% of them present only once. The germline V gene encodes CDR1 SGHRS and CDR2 YFSETQ. This CDR3 contains 16 residues. V gave up 5 bases and J gave up 4 bases, with 18 bases separating them. Adults between roughly 18 and 89 years of age took part from about two dozen US areas. Cohort 3 donors were reported recovered after two negative PCRs, clearance, or symptom resolution. The sequencing input was PBMCs or T cells enriched from blood (not recorded which). This sequence originates from a man aged 25 to 45 who had recovered from COVID-19. The chain combines TRBV5-1 with TRBJ1-4; D is unresolved. CDR3 sequence (DNA): TGCGCCAGCAGAGACGGGGAAGGAGTTTTTAATGAAAAACTGTTTTTT. Protein product: CASRDGEGVFNEKLFF.